A selection of T cell receptor beta chains follows, all from one sample in a study of CD8 T cells in ankylosing spondylitis. One entry per CDR3 protein results from TCRdb running MiXCR on the 5' RACE reads. The data hold 310,000 or so distinct CDR3 sequences, with approximately 20% observed a single time. Sequenced sample: blood, either unsorted or a sorted T cell fraction (not recorded which). These TCRs come from a male donor with ankylosing spondylitis or in good health (not recorded which). Each CDR3 is given with its conserved first and last residue. Each record gives: clone size, V gene, D gene, J gene, CDR3 DNA, CDR3 protein. The D gene is left open where the match is weak. The size of a clone is reported for some rows only, either as once, few or many, or as a class for expanded clones.

NA	TRBV10-3	NA	TRBJ1-2	TGTGCCATCAGTGAGACGGACCTCTATGGCTACACCTTC	CAISETDLYGYTF
NA	TRBV12-3/TRBV12-4	NA	TRBJ1-6	TGTGCCAGCAGTTTGTACAGGGATGATTCACCCCTCCACTTT	CASSLYRDDSPLHF
NA	TRBV6-1	NA	TRBJ2-1	TGTGCCAGCAGGTTCACCCGGAGGGACAATGAGCAGTTCTTC	CASRFTRRDNEQFF
few	TRBV15	NA	TRBJ1-2	TGTGCCACCAGCAGAGGAGGATCGATCTATGGCTACACCTTC	CATSRGGSIYGYTF
few	TRBV6-1	TRBD1	TRBJ2-4	TGTGCCAGCAGTGAATCCGGGACAGGGTCGTTCGGAGCCAAAAACATTCAGTACTTC	CASSESGTGSFGAKNIQYF
few	TRBV7-3	NA	TRBJ2-2	TGTGCCAGCAGTAGCCAGGCGCTGAACACCGGGGAGCTGTTTTTT	CASSSQALNTGELFF
NA	TRBV6-4	NA	TRBJ2-3	TGTGCCAGCAGTAGAGTCCGTGGAGATACGCAGTATTTT	CASSRVRGDTQYF
few	TRBV10-3	TRBD1	TRBJ1-1	TGTGCCACCTGTGGGACAGGGGTGAACACTGAAGCTTTCTTT	CATCGTGVNTEAFF
few	TRBV5-1	NA	TRBJ1-4	TGCGCCAGCAGCTTTGGTCGGCTTAATGAAAAACTGTTTTTT	CASSFGRLNEKLFF
few	TRBV6-1	TRBD1	TRBJ2-5	TGTGCCAGCAGTCCCCCTGACAGGGAAGAGACCCAGTACTTC	CASSPPDREETQYF
few	TRBV2	NA	TRBJ2-5	TGTGCCAGCACGGACAGAACGGCAGAGACCCAGTACTTC	CASTDRTAETQYF
few	TRBV7-3	NA	TRBJ2-2	TGTGCCAGCAGCTCAACGAACGGACAGACCGGGGAGCTGTTTTTT	CASSSTNGQTGELFF
NA	TRBV7-8	NA	TRBJ2-3	TGTGCCAGCAGCCCCCGGGACCGCACAGATACGCAGTATTTT	CASSPRDRTDTQYF
NA	TRBV15	NA	TRBJ2-1	TGTGCCACCAGCAGAGGACCCTGGGGCAATGAGCAGTTCTTC	CATSRGPWGNEQFF
many	TRBV5-1	NA	TRBJ2-1	TGCGCCAGCAGCCCCAGATGGTCTACCCACAATGAGCAGTTCTTC	CASSPRWSTHNEQFF
few	TRBV20-1	TRBD2	TRBJ2-5	TGCAGTGCTAGAGGCTTTATGGCGGGAGGGCGGGAGACCCAGTACTTC	CSARGFMAGGRETQYF
few	TRBV20-1	NA	TRBJ1-5	TGCAGTGCTAGGGACGGAAATAGCAATCAGCCCCAGCATTTT	CSARDGNSNQPQHF
NA	TRBV12-3/TRBV12-4	NA	TRBJ2-1	TGTGCCAGCAGAACATCGACAGGTCGAGAGCAGTTCTTC	CASRTSTGREQFF
many	TRBV2	NA	TRBJ2-4	TGTGCCAGCAAGGCCGGGAGCAGCGCCAAAAACATTCAGTACTTC	CASKAGSSAKNIQYF
NA	TRBV7-2	NA	TRBJ2-1	TGTGCCAGCAGATCGACGTGGGGGATAATGCGCAATGCGCAGTTCTTC	CASRSTWGIMRNAQFF
few	TRBV27	NA	TRBJ1-6	TGTGCCAGCAGTCCCCTGAATTCACCCCTCCACTTT	CASSPLNSPLHF
NA	TRBV9	NA	TRBJ1-2	TGTGCCAGCAGCGTACCCCGAGGAGGCAGTAACTATGGCTACACCTTC	CASSVPRGGSNYGYTF
NA	TRBV5-1	TRBD1	TRBJ2-5	TGCGCCAGCAGCGGGACAGCTTCCCAAGAGACCCAGTACTTC	CASSGTASQETQYF
NA	TRBV20-1	NA	TRBJ1-1	TGCAGTGCTTATCGGCAGGTAGGAATCATGAACACTGAAGCTTTCTTT	CSAYRQVGIMNTEAFF
few	TRBV5-1	TRBD2	TRBJ2-2	TGCGCCAGCAGCCTCCGACTAGCGGGAGCCACCGGGGAGCTGTTTTTT	CASSLRLAGATGELFF